This TCR beta chain emerged from a study of T cell changes during pregnancy in multiple sclerosis. This table comes from immunoSEQ multiplex PCR, and its TCRdb copy is limited to in-frame clones, with some not included. Of around 50,000 clones in the sample, around 90% were seen once. CDR3 length: 16 amino acids. Germline loops: CDR1 ENHRY, CDR2 SYGVKD. V was shortened by 0 bases and J by 0 bases, with 9 bases between the two germline ends. The V gene is TRBV10-3, the J gene TRBJ1-3, with a weak D call TRBD1 (5 bases). Sequences were derived from CD4+ T cells from peripheral blood mononuclear cells, sampled after pregnancy. This TCR was recovered from a female donor in good health, enrolled as a control in a pregnancy study. The chain's CDR3 is CAISESGGTSGNTIYF. The CDR3 coding sequence is TGTGCCATCAGTGAGTCTGGGGGGACCTCTGGAAACACCATATATTTT.